This passage covers 26 T cell receptor beta chains from one sample sequenced in a study of T cell responses to AZD1222 COVID-19 vaccine. TCRdb keeps only in-frame clones here, not all; method: immunoSEQ multiplex PCR. The sample carries about 170,000 clones, roughly 92% recorded once. The source material was peripheral blood, sampled on day 0 of AZD1222 vaccination. The receptor set was obtained from an adult in good health.

The CDR3 coding sequence is TGTGCCAGCAGCTTGAGAGGGAGCTCCTATAATTCACCCCTCCACTTT. It translates to CASSLRGSSYNSPLHF. The chain carries TRBV5-6 and TRBJ1-6; D ambiguous. The CDR3 totals 16 residues. V was cut by 1 base and J by 0 bases, with 8 bases left in between. The germline CDR1 and CDR2 sequences are SGHDT and YYEEEE. The full variable domain, with the rest looked up from reference TRBV5-6 and TRBJ1-6, is DAGVTQSPTHLIKTRGQQVTLRCSPKSGHDTVSWYQQALGQGPQFIFQYYEEEERQRGNFPDRFSGHQFPNYSSELNVNALLLGDSALYLCASSLRGSSYNSPLHFGNGTRLTVT.

The rearrangement joins TRBV7-2 to TRBJ1-5, with D perhaps TRBD1 (5 bases). CDR3 length equals 13 residues. Deletions cut 6 bases from V and 7 bases from J, with 13 bases between. From germline, CDR1 is SGHTA and CDR2 FQGNSA. The CDR3 here is CASSRQRGQPQHF. CDR3 in DNA: TGTGCCAGCAGTCGACAGCGGGGGCAGCCCCAGCATTTT.

V usage is TRBV7-2 and J usage is TRBJ2-2; D is undetermined. This CDR3 region has 17 residues. Germline assignment: CDR1 SGHTA and CDR2 FQGNSA. Trimming took 2 bases from V and 5 from J, leaving 18 bases between them. The CDR3 DNA reads as TGTGCCAGCAGCTTACCCCCCACGTTGGCCCTAACCGGGGAGCTGTTTTTT. Amino acid sequence: CASSLPPTLALTGELFF.

The rearrangement joins TRBV20-1 to TRBJ2-4; a possible D gene is TRBD1 (6 bases). The germline CDR1 and CDR2 sequences are DFQATT and SNEGSKA (reference sequence). Trimming removed 5 bases from V and 16 bases from J, with 12 bases in between. This CDR3 spans 9 amino acids. The CDR3 nucleotides are TGCAGTGCTGACAGGAACAGTTACTTC. As protein: CSADRNSYF.

The chain combines TRBV6-5 with TRBJ1-6; D is unresolved. In germline, CDR1 is MNHEY, CDR2 SVGAGI. The CDR3 is 14 amino acids. V was clipped by 2 bases and J by 7 bases, with 9 bases between them. The CDR3 DNA reads as TGTGCCAGCAGTTACCGGCAGGAGAATTCACCCCTCCACTTT. Amino acids: CASSYRQENSPLHF.

The chain recombines TRBV19 with TRBJ1-2, with D uncertain. The CDR3 runs 13 residues. From germline, CDR1 is LNHDA and CDR2 SQIVND (reference sequence). V lost 7 bases to trimming and J lost 0 bases, with 9 bases between them. CDR3 nucleotide sequence: TGTGCCAGTAAGGCCATGGCTAACTATGGCTACACCTTC. This translates into CASKAMANYGYTF.

This chain joins TRBV3-1 (or the pseudogene TRBV3-2) and TRBJ1-5; D is undetermined. This CDR3 contains 13 residues. The V and J ends lost 4 bases and 6 bases respectively, with 10 bases between them. Per the germline V gene, CDR1 is LGHDT and CDR2 is YNNKEL (reference sequence). The CDR3 nucleotides are TGTGCCAGCAGCCCCTTGGCGGGTCAGCCCCAGCATTTT. Residues: CASSPLAGQPQHF.

This rearrangement joins TRBV6-5 to TRBJ1-1; D is uncertain. The CDR3 spans 14 residues. Germline V gives CDR1 MNHEY, CDR2 SVGAGI. The V gene lost 6 bases and the J gene lost 1 base, with 12 bases spanning the gap. The CDR3 protein is CASRKPTANTEAFF. The CDR3 DNA follows: TGTGCCAGCAGGAAACCAACAGCGAACACTGAAGCTTTCTTT.

This chain connects TRBV7-2 to TRBJ2-3; 9 bases are shared with TRBD2. CDR1 is SGHTA, CDR2 FQGNSA, per germline. The J segment lost 2 bases and the V segment lost 2 bases, leaving 5 bases of the junction unmatched. There are 16 residues in the CDR3. CDR3 amino acids: CASSLLAGVTTDTQYF. CDR3 DNA: TGTGCCAGCAGCTTATTAGCGGGGGTCACCACAGATACGCAGTATTTT.

V is TRBV7-2 and J is TRBJ1-3; D gene uncertain. V was clipped by 5 bases and J by 3 bases, with 14 bases between them. Germline assignment: CDR1 SGHTA and CDR2 FQGNSA. This CDR3 is 15 amino acids long. This CDR3 reads CASSPSRAGGNTIYF. The CDR3 nucleotides read TGTGCCAGCAGCCCGAGTAGGGCGGGTGGAAACACCATATATTTT.

This clone was found once. The genes are TRBV2 and TRBJ2-7; D gene uncertain. CDR1 and CDR2 (germline): SNHLY, FYNNEI. CDR3 length: 14 amino acids. The ends were cut back, 2 bases at V and 7 bases at J, with 15 bases in the middle. The CDR3 sequence: CASSEWSPKDEQYF. The CDR3 nucleotides read TGTGCCAGCAGTGAATGGTCCCCTAAGGATGAGCAGTACTTC.

This chain links TRBV24-1 with TRBJ2-2; a possible D gene is TRBD2 (5 bases). This CDR3 contains 12 residues. Germline CDR1 KGHDR, CDR2 SFDVKD. Trimming removed 5 bases at V and 7 bases at J, with 7 bases between. The CDR3 spells CATSARDGELFF. CDR3 sequence (DNA): TGTGCCACCAGTGCCCGGGACGGGGAGCTGTTTTTT.

The chain carries TRBV5-1 and TRBJ1-4, with D tentatively TRBD1 (6 bases). CDR1 is SGHRS, CDR2 YFSETQ, per germline. The CDR3 loop spans 13 amino acids. Trimming removed 0 bases at V and 13 bases at J, with 13 bases between. The CDR3 sequence: CASSLALQGPLFF. CDR3 DNA: TGCGCCAGCAGCTTGGCCCTACAGGGACCACTGTTTTTT.

The CDR3 DNA reads TGCGCCAGCGGTAGACAGGGGTACGAGCAGTACTTC. It specifies CASGRQGYEQYF. The chain joins TRBV10-2 to TRBJ2-7; 8 bases are a match to TRBD1. The V and J ends lost 8 bases and 4 bases, in that order; junction bases with no gene match: 4. CDR1 is WSHSY and CDR2 is SAAADI in the germline V gene. The CDR3 extends over 12 amino acids.

This clone was seen a single time. V gene TRBV9 combines with J gene TRBJ2-7, with 8 nucleotides matching TRBD2. The CDR3 runs 14 residues. V trimming: 0 bases; J trimming: 3 bases; junction bases outside the gene matches: 2. CDR1 SGDLS and CDR2 YYNGEE come from the germline V gene. CDR3 in amino acids: CASSVAGGGYEQYF. The DNA for the CDR3 is TGTGCCAGCAGCGTAGCGGGAGGGGGCTACGAGCAGTACTTC.

CDR3 sequence reads: CATSEGSGNSYEQYF. Written as DNA, the CDR3 is TGTGCCACCAGCGAGGGCTCCGGGAACTCCTACGAGCAGTACTTC. The chain combines TRBV15 with TRBJ2-7, with a weak D call TRBD2 (5 bases). Germline-derived CDR1 and CDR2 are LNHNV and YYDKDF (reference sequence). V gave up 5 bases and J gave up 0 bases, with 14 bases separating them. This CDR3 comprises 15 residues.

The chain joins TRBV18 to TRBJ1-2; 9 bases agree with TRBD1. The V gene end was trimmed by 6 bases and the J gene end by 5 bases; junction bases not matched to a gene: 7. The CDR3 is 14 amino acids. In germline, CDR1 is KGHSH, CDR2 LQKENI. In DNA form, the CDR3 reads TGTGCCAGCTCTCCCGGACAGGGGCGTTATGGCTACACCTTC. It translates to CASSPGQGRYGYTF.

The V and J genes are TRBV15 and TRBJ2-6; unclear D gene. Germline-derived CDR1 and CDR2 are LNHNV and YYDKDF (reference sequence). CDR3 length equals 15 residues. Trimming shortened V by 6 bases and J by 0 bases, and 9 bases separated the two germline ends. The CDR3 here is CATRGRLSGANVLTF. For the CDR3, the DNA is TGTGCCACCAGAGGGCGGCTCTCTGGGGCCAACGTCCTGACTTTC. Drawing the rest from reference TRBV15 and TRBJ2-6, the complete variable domain is DAMVIQNPRYQVTQFGKPVTLSCSQTLNHNVMYWYQQKSSQAPKLLFHYYDKDFNNEADTPDNFQSRRPNTSFCFLDIRSPGLGDTAMYLCATRGRLSGANVLTFGAGSRLTVL.

The chain uses TRBV6-5 and TRBJ1-1; the D gene is possibly TRBD1 (6 bases). Trimming pared 6 bases from V and 1 base from J, leaving 9 bases between. This CDR3 contains 13 residues. Germline values: CDR1 MNHEY, CDR2 SVGAGI. The CDR3 nucleotides read TGTGCCAGCAGATTAGGGGGGAACACTGAAGCTTTCTTT. It translates to CASRLGGNTEAFF.

This chain uses TRBV24-1 with TRBJ2-3, with 8 bases that match TRBD2. The V gene's germline CDR1 is KGHDR and CDR2 SFDVKD. The V segment lost 5 bases and the J segment 0 bases; nucleotides outside the gene matches: 3. The CDR3 loop spans 15 amino acids. CDR3 nucleotides: TGTGCCACCAGTGGTCGGGGGGGAAGCACAGATACGCAGTATTTT. As protein: CATSGRGGSTDTQYF.

The V call is TRBV5-8, the J call TRBJ2-3; 7 positions agree with TRBD1. The CDR3 totals 16 residues. J gave up 5 bases and V 0 bases, and 9 bases lay outside the gene matches. The germline CDR1 and CDR2 sequences are SGHTS and YDEGEE. The CDR3 sequence: CASSLERGRGQDTQYF. DNA of the CDR3: TGTGCCAGCAGCTTGGAGAGGGGTAGGGGGCAAGATACGCAGTATTTT.

V is TRBV6-5 and J is TRBJ1-5; 8 positions match TRBD1. V gave up 6 bases and J gave up 2 bases; unmatched junction bases: 3. The CDR3 extends over 14 amino acids. CDR1 and CDR2 (germline): MNHEY, SVGAGI. CDR3 DNA sequence: TGTGCCAGCAGCTCGGACAGGGGCAATCAGCCCCAGCATTTT. Translated: CASSSDRGNQPQHF.

The chain is built from TRBV18 and TRBJ2-7, with TRBD1 matching 9 bases. The V and J ends lost 5 bases and 3 bases, in that order; junction bases with no gene match: 11. CDR3 size: 16 residues. CDR1 is KGHSH, CDR2 LQKENI, per germline. This CDR3 reads CASSENRGLGHYEQYF. CDR3 in DNA: TGTGCCAGCTCAGAAAACAGGGGGCTTGGGCACTACGAGCAGTACTTC.

The gene calls are TRBV6-5 and TRBJ1-3; the D is unclear. CDR3 length equals 15 residues. Germline V lookup: CDR1 MNHEY, CDR2 SVGAGI. V gave up 2 bases and J gave up 0 bases, with 8 bases separating them. CDR3 protein: CASSYRWNSGNTIYF. CDR3 nucleotide sequence: TGTGCCAGCAGTTACCGCTGGAACTCTGGAAACACCATATATTTT.

This sequence joins TRBV10-2 and TRBJ2-7; TRBD2 matches 13 bases. Germline V gives CDR1 WSHSY, CDR2 SAAADI. Unmatched junction bases numbered 10, after V lost 6 bases and J lost 5 bases. This CDR3 has 16 amino acids. CDR3 coding DNA: TGCGCCAGCAGCCGGACTAGCGGGAGTTTAAGAAACGAGCAGTACTTC. Translating it yields CASSRTSGSLRNEQYF.

The CDR3 loop reads CATAKDQQETQYF. In nucleotides, the CDR3 is TGTGCCACAGCAAAAGACCAACAAGAGACCCAGTACTTC. The genes are TRBV7-3 and TRBJ2-5; D is unresolved. CDR1 SGHTA and CDR2 FQGTGA come from the germline V gene. The V end was cut by 10 bases, the J end by 2 bases, with 14 bases between. The CDR3 totals 13 residues. The complete variable domain, with remaining parts taken from reference TRBV7-3 and TRBJ2-5, reads GAGVSQTPSNKVTEKGKYVELRCDPISGHTALYWYRQSLGQGPEFLIYFQGTGAADDSGLPNDRFFAVRPEGSVSTLKIQRTERGDSAVYLCATAKDQQETQYFGPGTRLLVL.